This T cell receptor beta chain was sequenced in a study of blood T cell repertoires in COVID-19. Germline loops: CDR1 MNHEY, CDR2 SMNVEV (reference sequence). The CDR3 has 14 amino acids. V lost 8 bases and J 10 bases, leaving 20 bases between the germline ends. Measured with immunoSEQ multiplex PCR; TCRdb has only the in-frame clones, and not every one. The data contain 150,000 to 200,000 clones, around nine tenths of them singletons. This chain links TRBV27 with TRBJ1-4, with TRBD1 as a possible D gene (5 bases). Sequenced material: peripheral blood. This clonotype was sampled from a man in his 70s with acute or convalescent COVID-19. In DNA form, the CDR3 reads TGTGCCAGCCAAACTTGGGGGGACCCGGGAAAACTGTTTTTT. Translation gives CASQTWGDPGKLFF.